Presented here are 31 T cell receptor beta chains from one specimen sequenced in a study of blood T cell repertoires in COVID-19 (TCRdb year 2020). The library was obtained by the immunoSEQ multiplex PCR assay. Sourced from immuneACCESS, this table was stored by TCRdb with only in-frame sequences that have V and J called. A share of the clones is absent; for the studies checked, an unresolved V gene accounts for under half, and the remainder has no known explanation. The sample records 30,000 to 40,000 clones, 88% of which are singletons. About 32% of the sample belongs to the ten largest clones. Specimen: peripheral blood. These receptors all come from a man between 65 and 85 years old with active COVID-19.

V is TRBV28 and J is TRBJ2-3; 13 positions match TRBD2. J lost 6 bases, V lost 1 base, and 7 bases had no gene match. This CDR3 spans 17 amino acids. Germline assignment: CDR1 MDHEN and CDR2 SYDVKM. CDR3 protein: CASSLLGLAGVMDTQYF. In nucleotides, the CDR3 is TGTGCCAGCAGTTTATTAGGACTAGCGGGAGTTATGGATACGCAGTATTTT.

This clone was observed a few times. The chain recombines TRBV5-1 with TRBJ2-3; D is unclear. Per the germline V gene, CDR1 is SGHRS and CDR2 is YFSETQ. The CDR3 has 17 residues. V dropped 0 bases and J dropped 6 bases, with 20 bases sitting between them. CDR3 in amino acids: CASSLAGVTRHGDTQYF. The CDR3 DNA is TGCGCCAGCAGCTTGGCCGGCGTAACGCGGCATGGGGATACGCAGTATTTT.

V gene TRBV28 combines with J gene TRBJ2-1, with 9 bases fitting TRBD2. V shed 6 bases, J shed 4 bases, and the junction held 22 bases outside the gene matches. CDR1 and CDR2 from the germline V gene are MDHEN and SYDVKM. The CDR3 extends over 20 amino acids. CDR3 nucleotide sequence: TGTGCCAGCAGCCCCCCGGGGGGCGGGGGAGCGGGGGGATTTTACAATGAGCAGTTCTTC. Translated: CASSPPGGGGAGGFYNEQFF.

This CDR3 reads CASSLDRGGVISTDTQYF. CDR3 DNA sequence: TGTGCCAGCAGCTTAGATCGAGGGGGGGTCATTAGCACAGATACGCAGTATTTT. The chain uses TRBV11-3 and TRBJ2-3; a weak D match, TRBD2 (7 bases). V was shortened by 0 bases and J by 0 bases, with 16 bases between the two germline ends. Germline values: CDR1 SGHNT, CDR2 YENEEA. This CDR3 spans 18 amino acids. The variable domain in full, with the rest retrieved from reference TRBV11-3 and TRBJ2-3, is EAGVVQSPRYKIIEKKQPVAFWCNPISGHNTLYWYLQNLGQGPELLIRYENEEAVDDSQLPKDRFSAERLKGVDSTLKIQPAELGDSAVYLCASSLDRGGVISTDTQYFGPGTRLTVL.

The CDR3 DNA follows: TGTGCCAGCAGCTTAAGCAGGGATTATTCACCCCTCCACTTT. Amino acid sequence: CASSLSRDYSPLHF. V usage is TRBV7-8 and J usage is TRBJ1-6, with D possibly TRBD1 on 5 matching bases. The V end was cut by 2 bases, the J end by 8 bases, with 10 bases between. This CDR3 comprises 14 residues. Germline CDR1 is SGHVS and CDR2 is FQNEAQ.

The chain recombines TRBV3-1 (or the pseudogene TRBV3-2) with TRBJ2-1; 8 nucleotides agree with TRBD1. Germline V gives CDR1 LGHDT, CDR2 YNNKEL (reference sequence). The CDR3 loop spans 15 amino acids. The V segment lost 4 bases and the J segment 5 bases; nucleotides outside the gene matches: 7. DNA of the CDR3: TGTGCCAGCAGCCGAGGACAGGGCGGGAACAATGAGCAGTTCTTC. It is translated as CASSRGQGGNNEQFF.

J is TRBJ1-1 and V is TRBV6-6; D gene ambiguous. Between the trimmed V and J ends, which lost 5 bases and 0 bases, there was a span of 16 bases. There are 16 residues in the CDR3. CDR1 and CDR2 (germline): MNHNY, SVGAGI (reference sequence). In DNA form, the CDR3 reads TGTGCCAGCAGTAGCGTTGGTGGCACGGTGAACACTGAAGCTTTCTTT. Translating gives CASSSVGGTVNTEAFF.

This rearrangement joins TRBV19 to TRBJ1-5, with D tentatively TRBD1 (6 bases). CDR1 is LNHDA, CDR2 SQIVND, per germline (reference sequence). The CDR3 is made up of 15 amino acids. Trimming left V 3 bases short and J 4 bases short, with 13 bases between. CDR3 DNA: TGTGCCAGTAGTATCGGCCGGACAGATAATCAGCCCCAGCATTTT. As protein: CASSIGRTDNQPQHF. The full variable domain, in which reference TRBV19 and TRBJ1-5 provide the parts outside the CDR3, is DGGITQSPKYLFRKEGQNVTLSCEQNLNHDAMYWYRQDPGQGLRLIYYSQIVNDFQKGDIAEGYSVSREKKESFPLTVTSAQKNPTAFYLCASSIGRTDNQPQHFGDGTRLSIL.

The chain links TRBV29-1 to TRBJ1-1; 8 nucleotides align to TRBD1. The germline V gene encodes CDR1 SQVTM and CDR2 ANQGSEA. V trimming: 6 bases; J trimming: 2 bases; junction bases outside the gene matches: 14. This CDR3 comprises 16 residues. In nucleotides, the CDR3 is TGCAGCGTCACAGGACAGGGTCCCCTTCTAAACACTGAAGCTTTCTTT. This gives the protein CSVTGQGPLLNTEAFF.

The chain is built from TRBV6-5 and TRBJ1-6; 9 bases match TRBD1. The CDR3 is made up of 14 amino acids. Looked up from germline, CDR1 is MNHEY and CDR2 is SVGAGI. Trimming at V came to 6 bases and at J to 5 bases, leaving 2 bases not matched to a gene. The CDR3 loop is CASRQGANNSPLHF. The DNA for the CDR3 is TGTGCCAGCAGACAGGGGGCTAATAATTCACCCCTCCACTTT.

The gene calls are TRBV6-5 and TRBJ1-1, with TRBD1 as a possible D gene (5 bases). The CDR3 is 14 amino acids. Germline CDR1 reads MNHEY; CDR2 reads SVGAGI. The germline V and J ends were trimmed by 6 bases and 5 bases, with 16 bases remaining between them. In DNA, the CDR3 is TGTGCCAGCAGGCCGGGGGGGGAGAGTACTGAAGCTTTCTTT. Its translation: CASRPGGESTEAFF.

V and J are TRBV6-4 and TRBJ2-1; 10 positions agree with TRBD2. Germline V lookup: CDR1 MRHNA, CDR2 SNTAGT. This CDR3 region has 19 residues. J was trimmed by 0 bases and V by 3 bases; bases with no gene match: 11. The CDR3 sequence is CASSEGSSGGGSSYNEQFF. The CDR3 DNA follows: TGTGCCAGCAGTGAGGGGTCTAGCGGGGGCGGGAGCTCCTACAATGAGCAGTTCTTC.

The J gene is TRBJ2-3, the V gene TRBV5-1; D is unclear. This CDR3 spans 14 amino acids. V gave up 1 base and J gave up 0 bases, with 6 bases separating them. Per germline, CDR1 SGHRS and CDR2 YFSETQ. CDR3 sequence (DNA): TGCGCCAGCAGCTTGCAGGAAAGCACAGATACGCAGTATTTT. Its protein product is CASSLQESTDTQYF.

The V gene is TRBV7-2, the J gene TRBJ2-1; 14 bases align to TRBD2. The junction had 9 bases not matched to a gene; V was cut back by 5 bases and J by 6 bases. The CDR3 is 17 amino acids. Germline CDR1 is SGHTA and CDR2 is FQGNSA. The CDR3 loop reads CASSIGRTSGGINEQFF. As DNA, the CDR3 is TGTGCCAGCAGCATCGGGAGGACTAGCGGGGGGATCAATGAGCAGTTCTTC.

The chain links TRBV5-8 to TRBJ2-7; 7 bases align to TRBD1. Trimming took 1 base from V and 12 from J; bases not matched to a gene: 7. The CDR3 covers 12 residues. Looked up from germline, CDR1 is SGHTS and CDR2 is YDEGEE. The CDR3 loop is CASSLSEGARYF. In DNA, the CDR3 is TGTGCCAGCAGCTTGTCCGAGGGGGCCAGGTACTTC.

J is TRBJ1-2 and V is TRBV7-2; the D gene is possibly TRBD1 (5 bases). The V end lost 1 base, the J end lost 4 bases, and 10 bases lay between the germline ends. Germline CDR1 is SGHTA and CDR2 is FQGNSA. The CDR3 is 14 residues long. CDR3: CASSLGGRAYGYTF. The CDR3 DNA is TGTGCCAGCAGCTTAGGTGGCAGGGCCTATGGCTACACCTTC. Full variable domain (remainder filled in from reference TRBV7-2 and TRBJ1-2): GAGVSQSPSNKVTEKGKDVELRCDPISGHTALYWYRQSLGQGLEFLIYFQGNSAPDKSGLPSDRFSAERTGGSVSTLTIQRTQQEDSAVYLCASSLGGRAYGYTFGSGTRLTVV.

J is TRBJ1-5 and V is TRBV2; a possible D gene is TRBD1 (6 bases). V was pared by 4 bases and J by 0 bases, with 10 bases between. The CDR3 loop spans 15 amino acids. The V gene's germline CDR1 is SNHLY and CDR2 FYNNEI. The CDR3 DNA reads TGTGCCAGCAGTGGACAGGCCGTTAGCAATCAGCCCCAGCATTTT. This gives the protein CASSGQAVSNQPQHF.

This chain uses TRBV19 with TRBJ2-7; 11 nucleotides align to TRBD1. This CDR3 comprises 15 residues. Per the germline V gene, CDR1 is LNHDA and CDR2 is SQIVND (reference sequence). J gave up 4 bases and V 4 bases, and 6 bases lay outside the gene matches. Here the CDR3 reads CASSTLGTGGYEQYF. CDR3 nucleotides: TGTGCCAGTAGTACACTAGGGACAGGGGGTTACGAGCAGTACTTC.

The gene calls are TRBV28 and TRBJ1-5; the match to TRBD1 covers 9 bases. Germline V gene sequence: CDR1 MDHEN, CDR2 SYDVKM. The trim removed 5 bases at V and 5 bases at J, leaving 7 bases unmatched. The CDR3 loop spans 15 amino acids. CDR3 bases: TGTGCCAGCAGTCCCACAACAGGGGGCTATCAGCCCCAGCATTTT. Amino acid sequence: CASSPTTGGYQPQHF.

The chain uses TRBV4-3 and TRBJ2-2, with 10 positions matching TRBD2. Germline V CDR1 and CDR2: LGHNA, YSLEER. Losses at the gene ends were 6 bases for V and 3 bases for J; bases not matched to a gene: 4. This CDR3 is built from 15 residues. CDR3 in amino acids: CASSLAGAHTGELFF. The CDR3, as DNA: TGCGCCAGCAGTCTAGCGGGAGCGCACACCGGGGAGCTGTTTTTT.

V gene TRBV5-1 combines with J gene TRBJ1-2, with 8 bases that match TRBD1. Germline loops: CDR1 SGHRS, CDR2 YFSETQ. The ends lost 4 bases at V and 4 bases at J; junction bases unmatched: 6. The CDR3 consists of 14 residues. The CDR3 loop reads CASSVRQGTYGYTF. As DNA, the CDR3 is TGCGCCAGCAGCGTTCGACAGGGGACCTATGGCTACACCTTC.

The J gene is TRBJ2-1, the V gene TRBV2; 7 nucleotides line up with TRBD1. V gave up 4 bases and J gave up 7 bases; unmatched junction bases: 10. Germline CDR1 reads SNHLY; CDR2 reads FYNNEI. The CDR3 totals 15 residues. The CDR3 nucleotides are TGTGCCAGCAGTGGATATAGGACAGGCCGGAATGAGCAGTTCTTC. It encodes CASSGYRTGRNEQFF.

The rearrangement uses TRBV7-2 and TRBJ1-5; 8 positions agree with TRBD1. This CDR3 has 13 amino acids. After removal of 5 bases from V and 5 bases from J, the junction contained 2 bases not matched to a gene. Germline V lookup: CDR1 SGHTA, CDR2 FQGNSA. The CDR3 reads CASSADRDQPQHF. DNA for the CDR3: TGTGCCAGCAGCGCGGACAGGGATCAGCCCCAGCATTTT. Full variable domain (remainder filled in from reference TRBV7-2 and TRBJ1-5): GAGVSQSPSNKVTEKGKDVELRCDPISGHTALYWYRQSLGQGLEFLIYFQGNSAPDKSGLPSDRFSAERTGGSVSTLTIQRTQQEDSAVYLCASSADRDQPQHFGDGTRLSIL.

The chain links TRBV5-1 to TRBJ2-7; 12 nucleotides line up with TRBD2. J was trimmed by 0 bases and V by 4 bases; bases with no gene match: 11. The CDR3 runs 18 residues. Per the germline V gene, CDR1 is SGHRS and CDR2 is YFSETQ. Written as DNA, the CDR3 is TGCGCCAGCAGCCCCGGACTAGCGGGAAGCCAAGACTCCTACGAGCAGTACTTC. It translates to CASSPGLAGSQDSYEQYF.

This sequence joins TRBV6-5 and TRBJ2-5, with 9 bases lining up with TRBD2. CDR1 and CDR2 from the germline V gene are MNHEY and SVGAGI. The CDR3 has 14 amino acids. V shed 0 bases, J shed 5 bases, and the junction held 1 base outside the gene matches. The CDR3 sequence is CASSYSLAGETQYF. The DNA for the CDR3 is TGTGCCAGCAGTTACTCTCTAGCGGGGGAGACCCAGTACTTC.

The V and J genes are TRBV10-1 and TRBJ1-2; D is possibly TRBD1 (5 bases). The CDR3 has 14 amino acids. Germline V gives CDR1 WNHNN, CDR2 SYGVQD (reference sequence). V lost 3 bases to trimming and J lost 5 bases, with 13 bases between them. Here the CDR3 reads CASSDYPGRYGYTF. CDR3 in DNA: TGCGCCAGCAGTGATTATCCAGGGAGGTATGGCTACACCTTC.

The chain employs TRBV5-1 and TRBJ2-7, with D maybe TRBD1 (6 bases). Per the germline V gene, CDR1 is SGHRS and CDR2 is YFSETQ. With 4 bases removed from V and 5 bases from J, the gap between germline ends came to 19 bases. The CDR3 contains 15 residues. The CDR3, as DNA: TGCGCCAGCAGCCCTACCCGAGGGGGTGCGAACGAGCAGTACTTC. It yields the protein CASSPTRGGANEQYF.

CDR3 loop: CASSSIGTGADTQYF. CDR3 DNA sequence: TGTGCCAGTAGCTCCATAGGGACAGGCGCAGATACGCAGTATTTT. This chain uses TRBV19 with TRBJ2-3; 8 bases are a match to TRBD1. Trimming cost V 6 bases and J 4 bases; bases outside gene matches: 9. Germline V gives CDR1 LNHDA, CDR2 SQIVND (reference sequence). This CDR3 region has 15 residues.

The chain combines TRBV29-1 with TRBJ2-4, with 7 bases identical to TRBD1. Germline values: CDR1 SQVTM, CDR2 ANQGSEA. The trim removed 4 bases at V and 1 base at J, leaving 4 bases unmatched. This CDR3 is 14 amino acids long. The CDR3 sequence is CSVALTGAKNIQYF. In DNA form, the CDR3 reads TGCAGCGTTGCTCTGACAGGGGCCAAAAACATTCAGTACTTC.

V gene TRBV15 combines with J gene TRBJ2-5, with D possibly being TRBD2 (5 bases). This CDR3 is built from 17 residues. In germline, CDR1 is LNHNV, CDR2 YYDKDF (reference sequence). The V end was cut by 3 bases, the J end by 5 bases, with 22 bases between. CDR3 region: CATSRRRRGMGSETQYF. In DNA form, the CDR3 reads TGTGCCACCAGCAGGAGGCGACGGGGAATGGGCTCGGAGACCCAGTACTTC.

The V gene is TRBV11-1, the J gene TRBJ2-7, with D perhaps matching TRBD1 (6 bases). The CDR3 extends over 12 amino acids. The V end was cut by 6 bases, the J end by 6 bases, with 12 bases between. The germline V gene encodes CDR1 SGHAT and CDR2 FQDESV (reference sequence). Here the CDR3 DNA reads TGTGCCAGCAGTAACAGGGTCGCCGAGCAGTACTTC. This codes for CASSNRVAEQYF. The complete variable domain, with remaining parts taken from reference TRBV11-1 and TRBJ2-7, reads EAEVAQSPRYKITEKSQAVAFWCDPISGHATLYWYRQILGQGPELLVQFQDESVVDDSQLPKDRFSAERLKGVDSTLKIQPAELGDSAMYLCASSNRVAEQYFGPGTRLTVT.